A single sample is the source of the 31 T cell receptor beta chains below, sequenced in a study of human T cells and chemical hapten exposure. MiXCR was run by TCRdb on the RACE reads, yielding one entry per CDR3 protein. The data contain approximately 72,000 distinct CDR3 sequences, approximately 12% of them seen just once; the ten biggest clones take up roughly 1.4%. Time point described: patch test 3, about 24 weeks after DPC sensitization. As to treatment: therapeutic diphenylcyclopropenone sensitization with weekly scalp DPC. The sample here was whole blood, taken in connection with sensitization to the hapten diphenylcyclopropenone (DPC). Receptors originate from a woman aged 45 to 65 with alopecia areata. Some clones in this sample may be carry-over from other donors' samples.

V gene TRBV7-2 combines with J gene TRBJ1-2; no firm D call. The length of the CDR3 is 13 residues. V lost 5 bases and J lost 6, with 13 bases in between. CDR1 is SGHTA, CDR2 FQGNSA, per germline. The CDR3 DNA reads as TGTGCCAGCAGCCCCCGGATGCAGCATGGCTACACCTTC. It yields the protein CASSPRMQHGYTF.

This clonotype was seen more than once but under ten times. CDR3 nucleotide sequence: TGTGCCAGCAGTCGATCGACAGGTCATGGCTACACCTTC. Its protein product is CASSRSTGHGYTF. The chain carries TRBV6-6 and TRBJ1-2, with D possibly matching TRBD1 (6 bases). Trimming took 5 bases from V and 6 from J, leaving 13 bases between them. This CDR3 comprises 13 residues. Germline V gene data show CDR1 as MNHNY and CDR2 as SVGAGI (reference sequence).

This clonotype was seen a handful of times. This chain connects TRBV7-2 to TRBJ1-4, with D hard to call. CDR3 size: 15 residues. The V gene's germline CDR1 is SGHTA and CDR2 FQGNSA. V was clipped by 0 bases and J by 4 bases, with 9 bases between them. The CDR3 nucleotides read TGTGCCAGCAGCTTAGCAAGGGCCCTTAATGAAAAACTGTTTTTT. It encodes CASSLARALNEKLFF.

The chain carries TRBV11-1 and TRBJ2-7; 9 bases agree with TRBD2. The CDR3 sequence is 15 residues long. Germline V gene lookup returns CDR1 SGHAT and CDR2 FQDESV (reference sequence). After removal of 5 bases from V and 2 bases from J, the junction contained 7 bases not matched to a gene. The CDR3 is CASSPRTSATYEQYF. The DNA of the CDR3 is TGTGCCAGCAGCCCCCGGACTAGCGCCACCTACGAGCAGTACTTC.

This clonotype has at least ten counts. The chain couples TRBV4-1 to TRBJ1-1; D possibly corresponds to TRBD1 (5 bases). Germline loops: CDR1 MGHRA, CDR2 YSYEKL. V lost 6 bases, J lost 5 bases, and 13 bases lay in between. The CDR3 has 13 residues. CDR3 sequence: CASRDVRGTEAFF. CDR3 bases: TGCGCCAGCAGAGACGTTAGGGGAACTGAAGCTTTCTTT.

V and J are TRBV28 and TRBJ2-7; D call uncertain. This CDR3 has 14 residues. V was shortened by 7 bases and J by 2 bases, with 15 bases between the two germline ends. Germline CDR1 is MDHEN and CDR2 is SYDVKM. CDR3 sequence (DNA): TGTGCCAGCAAACTTAGTAGCTCTGCCTACGAGCAGTACTTC. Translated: CASKLSSSAYEQYF.

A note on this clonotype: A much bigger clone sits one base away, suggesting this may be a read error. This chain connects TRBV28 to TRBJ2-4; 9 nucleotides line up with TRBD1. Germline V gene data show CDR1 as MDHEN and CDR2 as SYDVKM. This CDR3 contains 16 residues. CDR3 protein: CANSPNAGTGRLTLYF. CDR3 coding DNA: TGTGCCAACAGTCCCAACGCGGGGACAGGGCGACTGACTCTGTACTTC.

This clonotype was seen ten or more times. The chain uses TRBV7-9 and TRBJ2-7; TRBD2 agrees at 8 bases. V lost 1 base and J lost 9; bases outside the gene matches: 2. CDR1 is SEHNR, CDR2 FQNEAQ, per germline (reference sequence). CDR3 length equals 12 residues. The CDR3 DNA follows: TGTGCCAGCAGCTTAGATGCGGGAGGGCAGTACTTC. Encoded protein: CASSLDAGGQYF.

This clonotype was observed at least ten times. The CDR3 DNA sequence: TGTGCCAGCAGCCAAGGGCAGGCCAAGGGGAGGGAGGCTTTCTTT. Its translation: CASSQGQAKGREAFF. The chain joins TRBV4-2 to TRBJ1-1; TRBD1 might be the D (5 bases). Trimming left V 1 base short and J 11 bases short, with 20 bases between. CDR3 length: 15 residues. Germline-derived CDR1 and CDR2 are LGHNA and YNFKEQ.

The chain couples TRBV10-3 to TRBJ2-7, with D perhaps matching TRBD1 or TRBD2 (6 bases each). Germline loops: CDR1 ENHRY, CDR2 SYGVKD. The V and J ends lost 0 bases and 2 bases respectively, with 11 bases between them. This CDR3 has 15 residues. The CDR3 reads CAISESGGPPYEQYF. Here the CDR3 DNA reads TGTGCCATCAGTGAGTCTGGGGGGCCCCCCTACGAGCAGTACTTC.

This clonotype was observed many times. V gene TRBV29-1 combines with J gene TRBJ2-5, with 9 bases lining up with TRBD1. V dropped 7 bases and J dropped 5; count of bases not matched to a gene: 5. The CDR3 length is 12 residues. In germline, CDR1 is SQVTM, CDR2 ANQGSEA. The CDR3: CSERTGAETQYF. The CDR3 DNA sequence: TGCAGCGAAAGGACAGGGGCTGAGACCCAGTACTTC.

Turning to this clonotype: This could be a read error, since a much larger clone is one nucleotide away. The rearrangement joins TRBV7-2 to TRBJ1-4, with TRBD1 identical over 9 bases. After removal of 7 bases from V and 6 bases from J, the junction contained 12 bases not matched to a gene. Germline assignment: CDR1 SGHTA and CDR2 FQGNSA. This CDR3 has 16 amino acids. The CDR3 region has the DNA TGTGCCAGCAACCCTGGGGGGACAGGGCTTCATGAAAAACTGTTTTTT. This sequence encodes CASNPGGTGLHEKLFF.

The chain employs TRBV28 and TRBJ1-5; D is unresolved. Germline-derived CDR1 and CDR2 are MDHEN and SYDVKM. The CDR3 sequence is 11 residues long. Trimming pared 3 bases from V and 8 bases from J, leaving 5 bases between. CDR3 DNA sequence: TGTGCCAGCAGTTTCACTGAGCCCCAGCATTTT. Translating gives CASSFTEPQHF.

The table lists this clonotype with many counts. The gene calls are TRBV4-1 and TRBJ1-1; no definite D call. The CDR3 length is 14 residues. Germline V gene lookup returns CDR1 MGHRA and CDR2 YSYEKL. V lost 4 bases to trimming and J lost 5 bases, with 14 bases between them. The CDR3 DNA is TGCGCCAGCAGCCCCCGGGGTGCGGGTACTGAAGCTTTCTTT. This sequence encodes CASSPRGAGTEAFF.

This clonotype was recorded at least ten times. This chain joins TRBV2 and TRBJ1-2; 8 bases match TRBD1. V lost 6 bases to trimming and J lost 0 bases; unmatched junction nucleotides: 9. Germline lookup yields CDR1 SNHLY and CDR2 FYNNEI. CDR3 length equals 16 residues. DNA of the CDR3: TGTGCCAGCAGCTACCGGGACAGGAAAACTAACTATGGCTACACCTTC. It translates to CASSYRDRKTNYGYTF.

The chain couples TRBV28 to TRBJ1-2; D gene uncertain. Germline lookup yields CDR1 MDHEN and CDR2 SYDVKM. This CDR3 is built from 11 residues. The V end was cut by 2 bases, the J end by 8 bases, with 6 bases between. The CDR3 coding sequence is TGTGCCAGCAGTTTACGATACGGCTACACCTTC. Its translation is CASSLRYGYTF.

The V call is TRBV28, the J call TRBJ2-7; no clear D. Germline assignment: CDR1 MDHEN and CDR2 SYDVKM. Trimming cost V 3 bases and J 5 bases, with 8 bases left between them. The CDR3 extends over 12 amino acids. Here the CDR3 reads CASSLRVHEQYF. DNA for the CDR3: TGTGCCAGCAGTTTGCGAGTCCACGAGCAGTACTTC.

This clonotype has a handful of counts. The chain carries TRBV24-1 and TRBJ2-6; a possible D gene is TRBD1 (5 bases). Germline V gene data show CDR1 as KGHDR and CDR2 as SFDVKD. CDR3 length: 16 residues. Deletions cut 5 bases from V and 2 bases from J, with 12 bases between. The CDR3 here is CATSARVAAGANVLTF. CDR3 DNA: TGTGCCACCAGTGCCAGGGTTGCGGCTGGGGCCAACGTCCTGACTTTC.

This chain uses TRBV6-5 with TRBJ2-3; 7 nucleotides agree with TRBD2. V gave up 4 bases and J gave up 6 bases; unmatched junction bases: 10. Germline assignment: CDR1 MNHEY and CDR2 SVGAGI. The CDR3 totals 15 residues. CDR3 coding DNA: TGTGCCAGCAGTTCGGGGGGACTCGAGGCGGATACGCAGTATTTT. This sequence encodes CASSSGGLEADTQYF.

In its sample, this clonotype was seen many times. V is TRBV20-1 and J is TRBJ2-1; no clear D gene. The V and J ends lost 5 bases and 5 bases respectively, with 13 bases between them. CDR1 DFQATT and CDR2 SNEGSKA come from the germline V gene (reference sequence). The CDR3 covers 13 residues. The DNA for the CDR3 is TGCAGTGCTCCTCAAGGTTGGAACAATGAGCAGTTCTTC. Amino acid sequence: CSAPQGWNNEQFF.

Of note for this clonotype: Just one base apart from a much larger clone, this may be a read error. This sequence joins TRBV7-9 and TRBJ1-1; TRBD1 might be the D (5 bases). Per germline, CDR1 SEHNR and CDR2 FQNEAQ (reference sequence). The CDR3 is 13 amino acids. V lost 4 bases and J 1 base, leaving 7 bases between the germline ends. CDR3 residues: CASSSQGNTEAFF. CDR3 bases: TGTGCCAGCAGCTCTCAGGGGAACACTGAAGCTTTCTTT. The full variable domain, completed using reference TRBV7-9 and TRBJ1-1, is DTGVSQNPRHKITKRGQNVTFRCDPISEHNRLYWYRQTLGQGPEFLTYFQNEAQLEKSRLLSDRFSAERPKGSFSTLEIQRTEQGDSAMYLCASSSQGNTEAFFGQGTRLTVV.

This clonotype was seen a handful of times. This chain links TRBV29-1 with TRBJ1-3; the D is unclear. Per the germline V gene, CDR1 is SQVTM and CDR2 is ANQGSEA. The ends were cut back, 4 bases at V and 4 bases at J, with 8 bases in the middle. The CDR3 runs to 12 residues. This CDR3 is CSVAHGGNTIYF. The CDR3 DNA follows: TGCAGCGTTGCCCATGGAGGAAACACCATATATTTT.

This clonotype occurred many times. CDR3 sequence reads: CSARDGRADSPLHF. The CDR3 DNA sequence: TGCAGTGCTAGAGATGGGCGGGCGGATTCACCCCTCCACTTT. The chain carries TRBV20-1 and TRBJ1-6; no firm D call. CDR1 and CDR2 from the germline V gene are DFQATT and SNEGSKA (reference sequence). The CDR3 runs 14 residues. Trimming pared 0 bases from V and 8 bases from J, leaving 11 bases between.

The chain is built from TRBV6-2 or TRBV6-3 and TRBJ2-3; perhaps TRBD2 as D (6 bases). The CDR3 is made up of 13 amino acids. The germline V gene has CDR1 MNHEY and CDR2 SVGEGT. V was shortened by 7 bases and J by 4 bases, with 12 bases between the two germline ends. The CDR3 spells CASTPWGADTQYF. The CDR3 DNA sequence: TGTGCCAGCACCCCGTGGGGGGCAGATACGCAGTATTTT.

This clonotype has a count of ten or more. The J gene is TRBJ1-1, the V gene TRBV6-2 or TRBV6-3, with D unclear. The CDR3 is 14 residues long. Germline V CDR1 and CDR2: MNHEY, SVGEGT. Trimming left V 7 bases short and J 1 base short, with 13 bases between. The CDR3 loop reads CASTQADANTEAFF. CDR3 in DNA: TGTGCCAGCACTCAAGCAGACGCGAACACTGAAGCTTTCTTT.

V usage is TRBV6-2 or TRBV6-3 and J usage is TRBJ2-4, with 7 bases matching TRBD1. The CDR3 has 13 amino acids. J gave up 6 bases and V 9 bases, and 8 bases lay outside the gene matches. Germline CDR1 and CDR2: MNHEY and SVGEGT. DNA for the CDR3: TGTGCCAGTGCCCGGGACAGATTAAACATTCAGTACTTC. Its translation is CASARDRLNIQYF.

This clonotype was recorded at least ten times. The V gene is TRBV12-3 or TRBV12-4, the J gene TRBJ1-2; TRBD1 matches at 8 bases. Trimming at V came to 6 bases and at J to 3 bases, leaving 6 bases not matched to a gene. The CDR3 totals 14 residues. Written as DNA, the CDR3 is TGTGCCAGCAGCCGGGACAGGAGCCACTATGGCTACACCTTC. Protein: CASSRDRSHYGYTF.

Here the CDR3 DNA reads TGTGCCAGCAGCCAGTCGGTAAGCAATCAGCCCCAGCATTTT. Translating gives CASSQSVSNQPQHF. The chain recombines TRBV3-1 with TRBJ1-5; no clear D gene. V was pared by 3 bases and J by 1 base, with 7 bases between. CDR3 length equals 14 residues. Per germline, CDR1 LGHDT and CDR2 YNNKEL (reference sequence).

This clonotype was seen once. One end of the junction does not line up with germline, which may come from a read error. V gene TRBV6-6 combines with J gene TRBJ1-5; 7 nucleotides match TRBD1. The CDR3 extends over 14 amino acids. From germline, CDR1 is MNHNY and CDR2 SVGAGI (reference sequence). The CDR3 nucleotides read TGTGCCTCCTCATGGGACAGAGAAAATCAGCCCCAGCAGTTT. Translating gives CASSWDRENQPQQF.

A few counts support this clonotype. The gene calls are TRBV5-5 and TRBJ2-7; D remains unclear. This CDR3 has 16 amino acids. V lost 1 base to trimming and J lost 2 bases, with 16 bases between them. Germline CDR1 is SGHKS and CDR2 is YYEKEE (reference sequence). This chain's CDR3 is CASSLTGTVGAYEQYF. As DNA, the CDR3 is TGTGCCAGCAGCTTGACGGGTACAGTTGGTGCCTACGAGCAGTACTTC.

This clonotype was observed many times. CDR3 sequence: CASSPGGDNSNQPQHF. CDR3 nucleotides: TGCGCCAGCAGCCCAGGGGGCGATAATAGCAATCAGCCCCAGCATTTT. The V and J genes are TRBV5-1 and TRBJ1-5; 8 bases line up with TRBD1. The CDR3 runs 16 residues. Germline V gene sequence: CDR1 SGHRS, CDR2 YFSETQ. Trimming at V came to 4 bases and at J to 0 bases, leaving 6 bases not matched to a gene.